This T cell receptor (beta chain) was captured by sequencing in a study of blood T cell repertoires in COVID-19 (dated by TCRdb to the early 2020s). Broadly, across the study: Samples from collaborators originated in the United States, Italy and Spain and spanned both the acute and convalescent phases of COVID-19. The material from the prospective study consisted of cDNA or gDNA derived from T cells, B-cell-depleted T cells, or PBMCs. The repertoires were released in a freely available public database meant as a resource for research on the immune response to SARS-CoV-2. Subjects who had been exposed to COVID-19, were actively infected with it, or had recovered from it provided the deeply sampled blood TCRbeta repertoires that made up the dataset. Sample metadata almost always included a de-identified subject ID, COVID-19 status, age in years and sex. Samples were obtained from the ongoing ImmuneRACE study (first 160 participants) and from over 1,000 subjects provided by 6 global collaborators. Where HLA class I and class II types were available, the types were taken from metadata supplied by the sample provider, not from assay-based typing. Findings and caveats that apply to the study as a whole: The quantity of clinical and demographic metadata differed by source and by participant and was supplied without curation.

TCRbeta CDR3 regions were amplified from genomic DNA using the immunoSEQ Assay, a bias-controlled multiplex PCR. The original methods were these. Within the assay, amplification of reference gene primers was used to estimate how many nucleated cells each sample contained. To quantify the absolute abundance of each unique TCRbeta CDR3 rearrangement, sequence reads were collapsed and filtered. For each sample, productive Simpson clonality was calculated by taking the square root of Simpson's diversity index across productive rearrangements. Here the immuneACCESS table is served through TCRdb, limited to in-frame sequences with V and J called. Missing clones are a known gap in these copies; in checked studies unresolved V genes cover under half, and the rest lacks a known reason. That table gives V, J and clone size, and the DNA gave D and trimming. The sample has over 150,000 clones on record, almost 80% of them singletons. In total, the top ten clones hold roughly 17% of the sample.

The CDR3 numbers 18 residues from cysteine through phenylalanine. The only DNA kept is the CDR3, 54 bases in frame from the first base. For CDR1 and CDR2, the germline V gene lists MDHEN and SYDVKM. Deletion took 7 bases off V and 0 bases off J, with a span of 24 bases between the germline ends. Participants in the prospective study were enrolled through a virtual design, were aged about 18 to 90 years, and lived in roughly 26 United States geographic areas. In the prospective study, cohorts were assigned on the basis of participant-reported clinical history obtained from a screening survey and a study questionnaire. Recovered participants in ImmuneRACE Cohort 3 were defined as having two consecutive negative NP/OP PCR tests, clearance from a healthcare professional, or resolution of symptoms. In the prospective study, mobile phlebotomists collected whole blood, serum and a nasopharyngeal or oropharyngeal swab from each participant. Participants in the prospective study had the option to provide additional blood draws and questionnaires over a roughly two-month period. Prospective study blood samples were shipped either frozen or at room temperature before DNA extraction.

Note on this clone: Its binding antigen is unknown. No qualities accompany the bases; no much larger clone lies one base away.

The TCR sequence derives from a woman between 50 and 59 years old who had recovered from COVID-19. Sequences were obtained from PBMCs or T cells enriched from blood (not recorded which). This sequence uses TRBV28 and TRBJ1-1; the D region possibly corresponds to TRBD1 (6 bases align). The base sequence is TGTGCCAGCAACCTTAAGACCGACAGGCACTCGGTGAACACTGAAGCTTTCTTT. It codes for CASNLKTDRHSVNTEAFF.